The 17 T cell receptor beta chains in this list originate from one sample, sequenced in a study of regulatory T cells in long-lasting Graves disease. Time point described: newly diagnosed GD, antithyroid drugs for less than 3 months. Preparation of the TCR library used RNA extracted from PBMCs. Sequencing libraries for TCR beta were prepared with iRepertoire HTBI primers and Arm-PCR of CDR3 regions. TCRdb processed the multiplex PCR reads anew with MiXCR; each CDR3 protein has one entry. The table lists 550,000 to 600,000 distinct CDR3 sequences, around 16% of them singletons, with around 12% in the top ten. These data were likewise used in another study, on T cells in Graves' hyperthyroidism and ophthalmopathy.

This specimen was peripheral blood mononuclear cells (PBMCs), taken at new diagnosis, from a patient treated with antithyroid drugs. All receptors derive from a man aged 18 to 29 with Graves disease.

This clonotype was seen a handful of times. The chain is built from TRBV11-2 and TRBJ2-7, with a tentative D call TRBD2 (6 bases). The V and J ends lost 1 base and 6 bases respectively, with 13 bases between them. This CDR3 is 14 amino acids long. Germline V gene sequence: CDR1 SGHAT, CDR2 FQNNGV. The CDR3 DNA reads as TGTGCCAGCAGCTTAGCTGGAGGGCCCCCCGAGCAGTACTTC. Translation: CASSLAGGPPEQYF. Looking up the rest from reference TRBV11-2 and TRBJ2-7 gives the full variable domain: EAGVAQSPRYKIIEKRQSVAFWCNPISGHATLYWYQQILGQGPKLLIQFQNNGVVDDSQLPKDRFSAERLKGVDSTLKIQPAKLEDSAVYLCASSLAGGPPEQYFGPGTRLTVT.

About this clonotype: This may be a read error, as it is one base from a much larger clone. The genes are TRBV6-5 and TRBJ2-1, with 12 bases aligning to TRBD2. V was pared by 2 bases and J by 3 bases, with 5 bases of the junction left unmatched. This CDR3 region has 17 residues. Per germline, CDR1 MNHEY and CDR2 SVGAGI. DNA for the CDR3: TGTGCCAGCAGTTACGCCCAGACTAGCGGGAGCTACAATGAGCAGTTCTTC. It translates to CASSYAQTSGSYNEQFF.

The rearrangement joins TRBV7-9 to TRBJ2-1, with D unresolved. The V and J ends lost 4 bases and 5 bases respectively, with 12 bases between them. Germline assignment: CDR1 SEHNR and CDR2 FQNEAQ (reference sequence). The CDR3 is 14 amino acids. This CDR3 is CASSSWLQDNEQFF. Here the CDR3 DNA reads TGTGCCAGCAGCTCGTGGCTGCAGGACAATGAGCAGTTCTTC.

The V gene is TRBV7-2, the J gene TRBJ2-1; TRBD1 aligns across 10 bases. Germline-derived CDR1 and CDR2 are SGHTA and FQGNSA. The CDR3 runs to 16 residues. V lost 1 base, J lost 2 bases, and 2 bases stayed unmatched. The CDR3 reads CASSLVGTGAYNEQFF. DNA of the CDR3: TGTGCCAGCAGCTTAGTAGGGACAGGGGCCTACAATGAGCAGTTCTTC.

The CDR3 region is CASSFFWAAQEAFF. The CDR3 coding sequence is TGTGCCAGCAGCTTTTTTTGGGCAGCACAGGAAGCTTTCTTT. The chain employs TRBV7-2 and TRBJ1-1; D call uncertain. Germline-derived CDR1 and CDR2 are SGHTA and FQGNSA. The ends were cut back, 3 bases at V and 8 bases at J, with 16 bases in the middle. This CDR3 contains 14 residues. Combining the CDR3 with reference TRBV7-2 and TRBJ1-1 gives the whole variable domain GAGVSQSPSNKVTEKGKDVELRCDPISGHTALYWYRQSLGQGLEFLIYFQGNSAPDKSGLPSDRFSAERTGGSVSTLTIQRTQQEDSAVYLCASSFFWAAQEAFFGQGTRLTVV.

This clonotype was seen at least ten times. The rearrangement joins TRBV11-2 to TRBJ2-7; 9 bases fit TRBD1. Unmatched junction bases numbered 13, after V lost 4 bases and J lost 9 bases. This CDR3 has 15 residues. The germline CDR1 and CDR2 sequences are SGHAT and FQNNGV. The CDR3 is CASSSPGTGTIGQYF. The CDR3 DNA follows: TGTGCCAGCAGCTCCCCCGGGACAGGGACGATAGGGCAGTACTTC.

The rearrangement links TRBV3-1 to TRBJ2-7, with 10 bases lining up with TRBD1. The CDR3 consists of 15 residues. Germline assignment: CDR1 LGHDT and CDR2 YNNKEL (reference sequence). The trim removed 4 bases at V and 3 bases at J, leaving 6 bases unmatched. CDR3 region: CASSRSRDRGYEQYF. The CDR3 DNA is TGTGCCAGCAGCCGAAGCCGGGACAGGGGCTACGAGCAGTACTTC.

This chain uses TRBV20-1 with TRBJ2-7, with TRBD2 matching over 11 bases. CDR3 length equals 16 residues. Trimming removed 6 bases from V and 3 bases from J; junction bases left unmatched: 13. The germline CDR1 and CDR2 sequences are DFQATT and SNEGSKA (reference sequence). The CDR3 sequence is CSAENALAGGNYEQYF. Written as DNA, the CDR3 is TGCAGTGCAGAAAACGCCCTAGCGGGGGGAAACTACGAGCAGTACTTC.

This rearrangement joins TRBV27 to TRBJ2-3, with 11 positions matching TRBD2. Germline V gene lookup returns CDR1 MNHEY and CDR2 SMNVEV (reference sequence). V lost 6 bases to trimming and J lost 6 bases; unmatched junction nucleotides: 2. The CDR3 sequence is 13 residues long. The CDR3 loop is CASRLAGVDTQYF. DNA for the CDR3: TGTGCCAGCAGACTAGCGGGAGTGGATACGCAGTATTTT.

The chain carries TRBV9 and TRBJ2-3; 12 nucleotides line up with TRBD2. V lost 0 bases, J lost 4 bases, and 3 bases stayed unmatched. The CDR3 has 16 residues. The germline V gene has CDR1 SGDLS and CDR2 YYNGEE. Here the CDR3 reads CASSVGTSGRSDTQYF. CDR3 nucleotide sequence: TGTGCCAGCAGCGTAGGAACTAGCGGGAGGTCAGATACGCAGTATTTT. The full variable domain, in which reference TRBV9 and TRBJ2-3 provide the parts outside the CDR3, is DSGVTQTPKHLITATGQRVTLRCSPRSGDLSVYWYQQSLDQGLQFLIQYYNGEERAKGNILERFSAQQFPDLHSELNLSSLELGDSALYFCASSVGTSGRSDTQYFGPGTRLTVL.

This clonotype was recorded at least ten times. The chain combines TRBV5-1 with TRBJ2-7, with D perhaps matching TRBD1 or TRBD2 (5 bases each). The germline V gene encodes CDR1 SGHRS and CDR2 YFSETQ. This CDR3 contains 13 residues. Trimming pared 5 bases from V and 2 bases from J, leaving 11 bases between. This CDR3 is CASRLRGPYEQYF. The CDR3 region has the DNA TGCGCCAGCAGATTAAGGGGACCCTACGAGCAGTACTTC.

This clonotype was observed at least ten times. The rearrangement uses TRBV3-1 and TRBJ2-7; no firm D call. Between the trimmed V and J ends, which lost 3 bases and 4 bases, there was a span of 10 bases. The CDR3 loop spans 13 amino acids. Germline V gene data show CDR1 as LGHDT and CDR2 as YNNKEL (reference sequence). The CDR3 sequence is CASSHNWAYEQYF. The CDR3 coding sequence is TGTGCCAGCAGCCACAATTGGGCTTACGAGCAGTACTTC.

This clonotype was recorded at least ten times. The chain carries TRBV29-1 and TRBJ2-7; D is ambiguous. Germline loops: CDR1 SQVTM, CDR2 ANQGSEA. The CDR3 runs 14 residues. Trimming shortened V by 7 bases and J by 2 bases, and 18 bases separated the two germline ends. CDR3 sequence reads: CSAAYQTATYEQYF. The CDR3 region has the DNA TGCAGCGCCGCATATCAAACAGCTACCTACGAGCAGTACTTC.

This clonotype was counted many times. This CDR3 is CSASPQEGHNNEQFF. CDR3 sequence (DNA): TGCAGTGCTTCACCGCAGGAGGGCCACAACAATGAGCAGTTCTTC. The chain has TRBV20-1 and TRBJ2-1; TRBD2 might be the D (6 bases). The CDR3 has 15 amino acids. With 5 bases removed from V and 5 bases from J, the gap between germline ends came to 19 bases. Germline loops: CDR1 DFQATT, CDR2 SNEGSKA (reference sequence).

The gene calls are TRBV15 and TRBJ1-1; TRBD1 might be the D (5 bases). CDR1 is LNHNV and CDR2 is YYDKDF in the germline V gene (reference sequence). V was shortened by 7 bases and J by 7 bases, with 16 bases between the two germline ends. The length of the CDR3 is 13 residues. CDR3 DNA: TGTGCCACCACCACAGGCGATGGGGGTGAAGCTTTCTTT. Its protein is CATTTGDGGEAFF.

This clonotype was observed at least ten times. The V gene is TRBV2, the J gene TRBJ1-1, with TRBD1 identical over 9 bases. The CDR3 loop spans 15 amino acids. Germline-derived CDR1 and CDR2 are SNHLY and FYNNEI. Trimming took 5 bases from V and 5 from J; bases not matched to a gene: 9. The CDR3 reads CASSRTGTGRTEAFF. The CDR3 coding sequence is TGTGCCAGCAGTAGAACCGGGACAGGGAGGACTGAAGCTTTCTTT. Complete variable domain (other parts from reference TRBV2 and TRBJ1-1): EPEVTQTPSHQVTQMGQEVILRCVPISNHLYFYWYRQILGQKVEFLVSFYNNEISEKSEIFDDQFSVERPDGSNFTLKIRSTKLEDSAMYFCASSRTGTGRTEAFFGQGTRLTVV.

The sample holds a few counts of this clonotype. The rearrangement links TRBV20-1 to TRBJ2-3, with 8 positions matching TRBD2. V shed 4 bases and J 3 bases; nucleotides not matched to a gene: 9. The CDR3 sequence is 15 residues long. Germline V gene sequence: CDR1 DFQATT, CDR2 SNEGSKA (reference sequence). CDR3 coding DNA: TGCAGTGCTATAACTAGCGGAGACCCTACAGATACGCAGTATTTT. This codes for CSAITSGDPTDTQYF.